This T cell receptor (beta chain) was sequenced in a study of T cell responses to AZD1222 COVID-19 vaccine. V lost 5 bases, J lost 1 base, and 20 bases lay in between. The V gene's germline CDR1 is MDHEN and CDR2 SYDVKM. This CDR3 has 17 amino acids. Repertoires were generated with immunoSEQ multiplex PCR, while TCRdb's copy carries only in-frame clones and drops some. Of approximately 150,000 clones in the sample, less than 95% were seen once. The chain recombines TRBV28 with TRBJ2-5, with D tentatively TRBD1 or TRBD2 (7 bases each). The source material was peripheral blood, sampled 28 days after the second AZD1222 dose. The receptor was isolated from an adult who received the AZD1222 COVID-19 vaccine. Written as DNA, the CDR3 is TGTGCCAGCAGTATCATGGGGGGGGACAGAATCCAAGAGACCCAGTACTTC. It yields the protein CASSIMGGDRIQETQYF.